The clone carrying this TCR beta chain was picked up many times. Its antigen is undetermined. The time point: blood at routine non-recurrence follow-up after resection. Unsorted whole RNA from tumor, nontumor lung or frozen PBMC underwent sequencing. Losses at the gene ends were 2 bases for V and 2 bases for J; bases not matched to a gene: 6. The CDR3 extends over 15 amino acids. Germline-derived CDR1 and CDR2 are SGHRS and YFSETQ. These data are taken from a study of spatial heterogeneity in lung cancer. Study background: Detection consistently captured more beta-chain sequences than alpha-chain sequences.

One entry per CDR3 protein, called by TCRdb with MiXCR from the 5' RACE reads. The sample lists about 110,000 distinct CDR3 sequences, 11% occurring once. Findings of the study overall: Resection blood, more than follow-up blood, showed ubiquitous expanded tumor TCRs.

The rearrangement joins TRBV5-1 to TRBJ1-1; 7 positions agree with TRBD1. The specimen comprised PBMCs, sampled at follow-up. This sequence was found in a female donor with early-stage non-small cell lung cancer. The CDR3 loop reads CASSLGTVTNTEAFF. The CDR3 nucleotides read TGCGCCAGCAGCTTAGGGACAGTAACCAACACTGAAGCTTTCTTT.